The 28 T cell receptor beta chains listed next were all sequenced from one sample in a study of blood T cell repertoires in COVID-19. Sequencing used immunoSEQ multiplex PCR; TCRdb keeps in-frame clones, though not all of them. The table has around 370,000 clones, around nine tenths seen once. Sequencing input: peripheral blood. These receptors came from a woman in her 70s with COVID-19, enrolled during active disease.

A single count supports this clone. The chain carries TRBV6-2 or TRBV6-3 and TRBJ2-5; tentatively, D is TRBD1 (5 bases). Deletions cut 2 bases from V and 1 base from J, with 8 bases between. The V gene's germline CDR1 is MNHEY and CDR2 SVGEGT. This CDR3 region has 14 residues. The CDR3 reads CASSYSGAQETQYF. The CDR3 nucleotides read TGTGCCAGCAGTTACAGTGGGGCCCAAGAGACCCAGTACTTC.

The chain couples TRBV11-3 to TRBJ2-3; 8 nucleotides line up with TRBD2. This CDR3 region has 13 residues. Germline V gene sequence: CDR1 SGHNT, CDR2 YENEEA. With V trimmed by 5 bases and J by 3 bases, 1 base remained unmatched. CDR3: CASSRGGTDTQYF. CDR3 coding DNA: TGTGCCAGCAGCCGGGGGGGGACAGATACGCAGTATTTT.

This chain links TRBV18 with TRBJ1-6; D remains unclear. CDR1 and CDR2 (germline): KGHSH, LQKENI. The CDR3 is 16 amino acids. The V and J ends lost 1 base and 3 bases respectively, with 10 bases between them. The CDR3 region has the DNA TGTGCCAGCTCACCACGAGGGAAGGGCTATAATTCACCCCTCCACTTT. The encoded protein is CASSPRGKGYNSPLHF. Drawing the rest from reference TRBV18 and TRBJ1-6, the complete variable domain is NAGVMQNPRHLVRRRGQEARLRCSPMKGHSHVYWYRQLPEEGLKFMVYLQKENIIDESGMPKERFSAEFPKEGPSILRIQQVVRGDSAAYFCASSPRGKGYNSPLHFGNGTRLTVT.

This chain joins TRBV5-6 and TRBJ1-5, with 8 bases identical to TRBD1. Germline V gene sequence: CDR1 SGHDT, CDR2 YYEEEE. The V gene end was trimmed by 4 bases and the J gene end by 3 bases; junction bases not matched to a gene: 9. This CDR3 is 16 amino acids long. As DNA, the CDR3 is TGTGCCAGCAGCCGTCAAGACAGGGGTCCCAATCAGCCCCAGCATTTT. Translated, it gives CASSRQDRGPNQPQHF.

The chain carries TRBV6-7 and TRBJ2-1; TRBD2 might be the D (5 bases). TRBV6-7 counts as an open reading frame of uncertain function. Trimming cost V 11 bases and J 10 bases, with 18 bases left between them. This CDR3 has 12 residues. The CDR3 loop is CADSRRGNEQFF. In DNA form, the CDR3 reads TGTGCCGACTCCAGACGAGGGAACGAGCAGTTCTTC.

The chain has TRBV19 and TRBJ2-1, with 9 bases identical to TRBD2. The CDR3 runs 15 residues. The germline CDR1 and CDR2 sequences are LNHDA and SQIVND (reference sequence). Trimming removed 6 bases from V and 7 bases from J; junction bases left unmatched: 10. This CDR3 reads CASSAASGVRNEQFF. The DNA of the CDR3 is TGTGCCAGTAGCGCGGCTAGCGGGGTAAGGAATGAGCAGTTCTTC.

The chain links TRBV7-3 to TRBJ2-1, with a possible D match to TRBD1 (5 bases). The CDR3 is 14 residues long. V was pared by 4 bases and J by 1 base, with 8 bases between. The germline gives CDR1 SGHTA, CDR2 FQGTGA. CDR3: CASSSDKSYNEQFF. The CDR3 DNA follows: TGTGCCAGCAGCTCGGACAAGTCCTACAATGAGCAGTTCTTC.

The chain links TRBV7-3 to TRBJ2-1; the match to TRBD2 covers 11 bases. CDR3 length: 15 amino acids. Germline V gives CDR1 SGHTA, CDR2 FQGTGA. V lost 4 bases and J lost 5; bases outside the gene matches: 4. The CDR3 bases are TGTGCCAGCAGCTGGTTAGCGGGGGGGAACAATGAGCAGTTCTTC. This encodes CASSWLAGGNNEQFF.

The J gene is TRBJ1-6, the V gene TRBV7-9; D is possibly TRBD1 (5 bases). Germline CDR1 and CDR2: SEHNR and FQNEAQ (reference sequence). The V gene lost 1 base and the J gene lost 8 bases, with 9 bases spanning the gap. This CDR3 is 14 amino acids long. The CDR3 DNA reads as TGTGCCAGCAGCTTAGAGACAGAGGATTCACCCCTCCACTTT. Its protein product is CASSLETEDSPLHF.

This rearrangement joins TRBV7-2 to TRBJ2-5, with 11 bases matching TRBD1. The CDR3 consists of 16 residues. Germline V gene lookup returns CDR1 SGHTA and CDR2 FQGNSA. Trimming removed 2 bases from V and 0 bases from J; junction bases left unmatched: 2. The CDR3 protein is CASSLRDRGYQETQYF. The CDR3 region has the DNA TGTGCCAGCAGCTTAAGGGACAGGGGGTACCAAGAGACCCAGTACTTC.

This chain links TRBV5-1 with TRBJ2-1; perhaps TRBD2 as D (6 bases). CDR3 size: 15 residues. Germline V gives CDR1 SGHRS, CDR2 YFSETQ. V lost 5 bases to trimming and J lost 3 bases, with 15 bases between them. CDR3 DNA sequence: TGCGCCAGCAGGGACGGGGGAATGGTCTACAATGAGCAGTTCTTC. It yields the protein CASRDGGMVYNEQFF.

The chain joins TRBV18 to TRBJ2-3; no clear D gene. Trimming took 6 bases from V and 3 from J, leaving 16 bases between them. Germline V lookup: CDR1 KGHSH, CDR2 LQKENI. The CDR3 contains 15 residues. Here the CDR3 reads CASSPNGPPTDTQYF. Here the CDR3 DNA reads TGTGCCAGCTCCCCTAATGGGCCCCCGACAGATACGCAGTATTTT.

J is TRBJ2-7 and V is TRBV6-2 or TRBV6-3, with 9 bases that match TRBD1. This CDR3 is 15 amino acids long. Per germline, CDR1 MNHEY and CDR2 SVGEGT. Losses at the gene ends were 1 base for V and 7 bases for J; bases not matched to a gene: 8. The CDR3 nucleotides are TGTGCCAGCAGTTACTGGGGACAGGGAAATCGGGAGCAGTACTTC. Its translation: CASSYWGQGNREQYF.

The chain has TRBV4-3 and TRBJ2-5; 8 nucleotides line up with TRBD2. V lost 6 bases, J lost 5 bases, and 8 bases stayed unmatched. CDR1 is LGHNA, CDR2 YSLEER, per germline. This CDR3 region has 14 residues. Here the CDR3 reads CASSDGGAMETQYF. CDR3 DNA sequence: TGCGCCAGCAGTGACGGGGGGGCAATGGAGACCCAGTACTTC.

The V call is TRBV7-2, the J call TRBJ1-6, with a possible D match to TRBD1 (5 bases). Trimming shortened V by 3 bases and J by 8 bases, and 23 bases separated the two germline ends. The CDR3 has 18 residues. Germline V CDR1 and CDR2: SGHTA, FQGNSA. The CDR3 is CASSFKPWRGSADSPLHF. The CDR3 bases are TGTGCCAGCAGCTTTAAGCCCTGGAGGGGCAGTGCGGATTCACCCCTCCACTTT.

V and J are TRBV28 and TRBJ2-2; D perhaps matches TRBD1 (6 bases). Looked up from germline, CDR1 is MDHEN and CDR2 is SYDVKM. The CDR3 consists of 14 residues. The germline V and J ends were trimmed by 6 bases and 1 base, with 9 bases remaining between them. CDR3 coding DNA: TGTGCCAGCAGCCCCAGGGGGAACACCGGGGAGCTGTTTTTT. Protein product: CASSPRGNTGELFF.

This clone was picked up a small number of times. The J gene is TRBJ1-2, the V gene TRBV28, with 9 bases aligning to TRBD1. The CDR3 consists of 15 residues. V lost 5 bases, J lost 0 bases, and 4 bases stayed unmatched. Germline CDR1 MDHEN, CDR2 SYDVKM. CDR3 protein: CASSTGGSSNYGYTF. As DNA, the CDR3 is TGTGCCAGCAGTACAGGGGGCTCTTCTAACTATGGCTACACCTTC.

CDR3 residues: CASSYLGLAGAQETQYF. The CDR3 nucleotides read TGTGCCAGCAGCTACTTGGGACTAGCGGGGGCGCAAGAGACCCAGTACTTC. This chain links TRBV7-9 with TRBJ2-5; 14 nucleotides agree with TRBD2. Germline CDR1 and CDR2: SEHNR and FQNEAQ (reference sequence). J lost 2 bases, V lost 4 bases, and 6 bases had no gene match. This CDR3 contains 17 residues.

The chain recombines TRBV7-9 with TRBJ2-2, with TRBD1 as a possible D gene (5 bases). Trimming removed 4 bases at V and 7 bases at J, with 13 bases between. The germline CDR1 and CDR2 sequences are SEHNR and FQNEAQ (reference sequence). There are 14 residues in the CDR3. Written as DNA, the CDR3 is TGTGCCAGCAGCTGGCAGGGTTACGGCGGGGAGCTGTTTTTT. It codes for CASSWQGYGGELFF.

The V and J genes are TRBV30 and TRBJ1-2, with 7 bases identical to TRBD1. The V gene end was trimmed by 2 bases and the J gene end by 0 bases; junction bases not matched to a gene: 6. This CDR3 has 15 residues. Germline V lookup: CDR1 GTSNPN, CDR2 SVGIG (reference sequence). In DNA, the CDR3 is TGTGCCTGGAGTATACAGGGGCTTTCTAACTATGGCTACACCTTC. Its translation is CAWSIQGLSNYGYTF.

V and J are TRBV18 and TRBJ1-2, with D possibly being TRBD1 (6 bases). Germline V lookup: CDR1 KGHSH, CDR2 LQKENI. V dropped 2 bases and J dropped 2 bases, with 12 bases sitting between them. CDR3 length: 15 residues. The DNA of the CDR3 is TGTGCCAGCTCACCAGGCAGGGGTGAAAACTATGGCTACACCTTC. The encoded protein is CASSPGRGENYGYTF.

V gene TRBV19 combines with J gene TRBJ2-6; possible D gene TRBD2, 5 bases. The CDR3 is 15 amino acids. The germline V and J ends were trimmed by 3 bases and 4 bases, with 10 bases remaining between them. The germline V gene has CDR1 LNHDA and CDR2 SQIVND (reference sequence). CDR3 sequence (DNA): TGTGCCAGTAGTATCCGGGAAGTAGGGGCCAACGTCCTGACTTTC. It is translated as CASSIREVGANVLTF.

The chain has TRBV10-1 and TRBJ2-1, with TRBD1 identical over 7 bases. With 3 bases clipped from V and 5 bases from J, the junction kept 7 bases outside the gene matches. Germline V gives CDR1 WNHNN, CDR2 SYGVQD (reference sequence). The CDR3 spans 15 residues. The CDR3 protein is CASSDQGGPDNEQFF. CDR3 nucleotide sequence: TGCGCCAGCAGTGACCAAGGGGGCCCTGACAATGAGCAGTTCTTC.

V gene TRBV6-6 combines with J gene TRBJ2-1, with unresolved D. The CDR3 covers 14 residues. V lost 11 bases and J 5 bases, leaving 19 bases between the germline ends. Germline loops: CDR1 MNHNY, CDR2 SVGAGI (reference sequence). CDR3 amino acids: CASLREEQDNEQFF. The CDR3 nucleotides are TGTGCCTCCCTTCGAGAGGAACAAGACAATGAGCAGTTCTTC.

The chain is built from TRBV6-1 and TRBJ2-5; tentatively, D is TRBD2 (5 bases). There are 15 residues in the CDR3. Between the trimmed V and J ends, which lost 1 base and 4 bases, there was a span of 13 bases. Germline loops: CDR1 MNHNS, CDR2 SASEGT. As DNA, the CDR3 is TGTGCCAGCAGTGAAGATTTCGGGGATGGAGAGACCCAGTACTTC. This codes for CASSEDFGDGETQYF.

The V call is TRBV5-8, the J call TRBJ1-5, with D maybe TRBD1 (5 bases). There are 12 residues in the CDR3. Deletions cut 6 bases from V and 6 bases from J, with 10 bases between. CDR1 is SGHTS, CDR2 YDEGEE, per germline. In DNA form, the CDR3 reads TGTGCCAGCACCCCTACAGGTCAGCCCCAGCATTTT. It codes for CASTPTGQPQHF. Variable domain in full (rest from reference TRBV5-8 and TRBJ1-5): EAGVTQSPTHLIKTRGQQATLRCSPISGHTSVYWYQQALGLGLQFLLWYDEGEERNRGNFPPRFSGRQFPNYSSELNVNALELEDSALYLCASTPTGQPQHFGDGTRLSIL.

This chain connects TRBV30 to TRBJ1-1; D is perhaps TRBD1 (6 bases). The length of the CDR3 is 13 residues. Germline lookup yields CDR1 GTSNPN and CDR2 SVGIG (reference sequence). The V gene lost 2 bases and the J gene lost 7 bases, with 14 bases spanning the gap. CDR3 DNA: TGTGCCTGGAGTCCACAGGGAATGGGTGAAGCTTTCTTT. Protein: CAWSPQGMGEAFF.

This chain joins TRBV4-2 and TRBJ2-7; D unresolved. The CDR3 contains 15 residues. V dropped 0 bases and J dropped 2 bases, with 11 bases sitting between them. From germline, CDR1 is LGHNA and CDR2 YNFKEQ. In DNA, the CDR3 is TGTGCCAGCAGCCAAGATACCGCTAGTCCCTACGAGCAGTACTTC. It codes for CASSQDTASPYEQYF.